This T cell receptor (beta chain) was captured by sequencing in a study of low-dose radiotherapy and immunotherapy resistance in tumors (dated by TCRdb to about 2022). General notes on the study: In Cohort 1, each fraction delivered 0.5 Gy every 2 weeks, and the prescribed total PTV dose was 6.5 Gy. Cohort 2 received 1 Gy per fraction every two weeks, with a total of 13 Gy over 26 weeks. Nivolumab and ipilimumab were both given intravenously, with nivolumab at a 240 mg flat dose every two weeks and ipilimumab at 1 mg/kg every six weeks. Intravenous cyclophosphamide at 200 mg/m2 was administered every two weeks, one day ahead of each radiation and immunotherapy administration. Patients took aspirin 300 mg orally once daily for four cycles, starting on cycle 1 day 1. First-strand cDNA was synthesized using Superscript III and a set of TRAV- and TRBV-specific primers, so that both TCRalpha and TCRbeta chains were covered. No randomization into treatment groups was done for the people taking part in the trial. The translational analysis covered eight patients: three from the first dose cohort and the first five from the second dose cohort. Deep sequencing of TCRalpha and TCRbeta libraries was performed on an Illumina MiniSeq instrument.

The data were produced on an Illumina MiniSeq. A roughly 19-cycle PCR with Phusion amplified the TCRs, pairing a constant-region primer with the adapter that was attached to the V primers. Isolated mRNA was amplified with the MessageAmp II aRNA Amplification Kit, using a roughly 15-hour in vitro transcription at 37°C. The Dynabeads mRNA DIRECT Purification Kit was used to isolate mRNA for TCR sequencing. A second approximately 25-cycle Phusion PCR added indexed Illumina adapters, and products were purified with AMPure XP beads. For the original study's pipeline: Custom Perl scripts were used to pool TCR sequences that encoded the same protein, to remove out-of-frame sequences, and to calculate the abundance of each clonotype. Any TCR sequence backed by just one read was left out of the analysis. Repertoire metrics included Shannon entropy, Gini index, clonality, richness, and frequency of TCRs shared between repertoires. The public reads were quality trimmed at Q25 with fastp and then assembled into clones with MiXCR by TCRdb, keeping productive beta chains. Under each unique CDR3 protein, matching rows form one entry showing the most common genes and DNA. TCRdb's processing, not the study's, gives the V and J calls here. Present in this sample are about 46,000 distinct CDR3 sequences, roughly 12% of which were seen just once. The ten largest make up about 6% of the sample.

The germline V gene (reference sequence) sets CDR1 to PRHDT and CDR2 to FYEKMQ. The CDR3 spans 15 residues, from the cysteine through the phenylalanine. Only CDR3 DNA remains: 45 bases, in frame from the first base. Details on this clonotype: What antigen it recognizes has not been identified. With only one base between it and a far larger clone, this is likely a read error.

In light of the paper, this sample's time point label describes: before trial treatment. The donors took part in RACIN, a single-arm, phase I, dose-escalation trial that combined nivolumab, ipilimumab, aspirin, low-dose cyclophosphamide and low-dose radiotherapy. Patients were eligible if they had advanced solid tumors that were TIL-negative. Recombination linked TRBV13 to TRBJ2-1; TRBD2 lines up with 9 middle nucleotides. The origin of this receptor is a female donor with ovarian cancer. This material consisted of PBMCs, taken before treatment. The CDR3 region reads CASSREGLAYSEQFF. The nucleotides read TGTGCCAGCAGCCGTGAGGGACTAGCATACAGTGAGCAGTTCTTC.